These T cell receptor beta chains were read from a single sample in a study of blood T cell repertoires in COVID-19. The data were produced by immunoSEQ multiplex PCR, yet TCRdb's version contains in-frame clones alone and is incomplete. The sample contains some 55,000 clones, more than 85% of which appear only once. The sample consisted of peripheral blood. All receptors derive from a human donor in a cohort sampled during active COVID-19. Both conserved end residues are trimmed from each CDR3.

v_call	j_call	cdr3_aa
TRBV7-9	TRBJ2-1	ASSLEGREGLDEQF
TRBV9	TRBJ1-1	ASSPRGTENTEAF
TRBV24-1	TRBJ1-5	ATSGPGGQPQH
TRBV2	TRBJ2-2	ASRAFNRATGELF
TRBV5-1	TRBJ1-3	ASSLFGTRGNTIY
TRBV11-2	TRBJ2-5	ASSLPVGSEETQY
TRBV10-2	TRBJ2-5	ASRAQQGNQETQY
TRBV3-1/TRBV3-2	TRBJ2-1	ASSTIGTNSYNEQF
TRBV7-9	TRBJ1-6	ASSARQGWSSPLH
TRBV4-3	TRBJ1-2	ASSPDRGRGYT
TRBV6-5	TRBJ2-1	ASQGAFYNEQF
TRBV30	TRBJ2-1	AWDSGGSSEQF
TRBV18	TRBJ2-6	ASLSPVSGANVLT
TRBV2	TRBJ2-2	ASTRLGTGELF
TRBV6-5	TRBJ2-1	ASSLGHVQF
TRBV7-2	TRBJ2-5	ASSKLGAQETQY
TRBV30	TRBJ1-5	AWSVEGFFGQGMNQPQH
TRBV7-9	TRBJ2-7	ASSPPGTSGDEQY
TRBV19	TRBJ2-7	ASSQSIRGSYEQY
TRBV21-1	TRBJ2-5	ASSNDGGAPQETQY
TRBV19	TRBJ2-1	ASSYVFSYNEQF
TRBV29-1	TRBJ2-1	SARRVAGGGNEQF
TRBV6-4	TRBJ2-6	ASSGGASSGANVLT
TRBV29-1	TRBJ2-5	SVEKDWMGRETQY
TRBV30	TRBJ2-3	AWSRDTQY
TRBV24-1	TRBJ1-2	ATQGNYGYT
TRBV15	TRBJ2-2	ATSRRQRTGELF
TRBV28	TRBJ1-4	ASSRGLVRQQNEKLF
TRBV5-6	TRBJ1-3	ASSLVREGGNTIY
TRBV27	TRBJ1-2	ASSLGTGRGYT
TRBV19	TRBJ2-1	ASSITDSFPLSSYNEQF
TRBV7-8	TRBJ1-6	ASSLVRGRRNSPLH
TRBV30	TRBJ2-1	AWRERRTGGKGEQF
TRBV15	TRBJ2-1	ATSRDATGGNEQF
TRBV24-1	TRBJ2-2	ATSDTGQGNTGELF
TRBV3-1/TRBV3-2	TRBJ2-1	ASSQEAGLGLYEQF
TRBV6-5	TRBJ1-2	ASSPSTGSYGYT
TRBV28	TRBJ2-3	ASSLGPPASTDTQY